This TCR beta chain stems from a study of T cell clusters in autoimmune cytopenias. About the research overall: The mean age of healthy donor controls was 56 years, the median approximately 62 years.

TRB was amplified by touch-down multiplex PCR, primer pools A and B combined. TCRdb derives one entry per CDR3 protein from the multiplex PCR reads, leaving out DNA. This sample's table has 6,000 to 7,000 distinct CDR3 sequences. Each sample's input was 200 to 300 ng genomic DNA, about 38,000 genome equivalents. This clonotype is called medium-sized (0.01 to 0.1%) based on its frequency. These records were also assigned to another study, of T cell repertoires in aging, cancer and after chemotherapy.

Sequenced sample: peripheral blood. The receptor was derived from a human donor in good health.

The CDR3 here is CASRSLANSPLHF. This rearrangement joins TRBV27 to TRBJ1-6; TCRdb's D gene call, TRBD1, goes unchecked for lack of DNA. CDR1 and CDR2 (germline): MNHEY, SMNVEV (reference sequence). This CDR3 has 13 residues.